Listed below are T cell receptor beta chains from one sample, sequenced in a study of blood T cell repertoires in COVID-19. Here immunoSEQ multiplex PCR was the method, and the copy in TCRdb shows in-frame clones only, minus some. The table shows 250,000 to 300,000 clones, with about 88% occurring only once. What was sequenced was peripheral blood. These receptors originate from a man aged 18 to 30 with active or convalescent COVID-19. Both conserved end residues are trimmed from each CDR3. A D gene is named only where the DNA matches it firmly.

TRBD1,TRBV3-1/TRBV3-2,ASSQDLRAGGRDSPLH
-,TRBV6-5,ATSALKGPLDIQY
-,TRBV11-3,ASSPRFLGEQY
TRBD1,TRBV4-1,ASSQPGQGGKLF
TRBD2,TRBV5-1,ASTTGTSGGAIREQF
-,TRBV3-1/TRBV3-2,ASRLALRYEQY
-,TRBV7-2,ASSPRSDTQY
TRBD1,TRBV28,ASTTGGQGEEKLF
TRBD1,TRBV5-6,ASSPTGADSEQY
-,TRBV14,ASSLLETQY
TRBD1,TRBV7-9,ASSGDRGEKLF
-,TRBV4-3,ASSQDRGSISYEQY
-,TRBV6-5,ASSFPGRTYEQY
TRBD2,TRBV7-3,ASSLGASGSSGANVLT